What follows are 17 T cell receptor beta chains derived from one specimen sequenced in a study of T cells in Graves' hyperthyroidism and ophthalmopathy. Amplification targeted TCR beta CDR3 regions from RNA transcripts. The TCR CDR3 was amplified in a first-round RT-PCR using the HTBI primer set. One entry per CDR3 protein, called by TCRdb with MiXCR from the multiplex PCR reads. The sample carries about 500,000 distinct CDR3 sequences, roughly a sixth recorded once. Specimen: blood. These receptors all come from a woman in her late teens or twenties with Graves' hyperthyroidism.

The DNA for the CDR3 is TGTGCCAGCGCTCCCGTGGGCAGGGGATCGAACACTGAAGCTTTCTTT. Translation gives CASAPVGRGSNTEAFF. The chain has TRBV18 and TRBJ1-1; the D gene is possibly TRBD1 (6 bases). The CDR3 is made up of 16 amino acids. CDR1 and CDR2 (germline): KGHSH, LQKENI. Between the trimmed V and J ends, which lost 8 bases and 1 base, there was a span of 20 bases. Combining the CDR3 with reference TRBV18 and TRBJ1-1 gives the whole variable domain NAGVMQNPRHLVRRRGQEARLRCSPMKGHSHVYWYRQLPEEGLKFMVYLQKENIIDESGMPKERFSAEFPKEGPSILRIQQVVRGDSAAYFCASAPVGRGSNTEAFFGQGTRLTVV.

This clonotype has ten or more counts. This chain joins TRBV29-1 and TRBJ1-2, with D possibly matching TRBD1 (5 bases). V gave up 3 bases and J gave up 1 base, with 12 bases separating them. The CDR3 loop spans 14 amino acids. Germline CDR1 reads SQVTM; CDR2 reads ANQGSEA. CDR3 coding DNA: TGCAGCGTTGACTTAGGAGACAGTAACTATGGCTACACCTTC. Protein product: CSVDLGDSNYGYTF. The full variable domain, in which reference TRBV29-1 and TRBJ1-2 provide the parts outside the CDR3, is SAVISQKPSRDICQRGTSLTIQCQVDSQVTMMFWYRQQPGQSLTLIATANQGSEATYESGFVIDKFPISRPNLTFSTLTVSNMSPEDSSIYLCSVDLGDSNYGYTFGSGTRLTVV.

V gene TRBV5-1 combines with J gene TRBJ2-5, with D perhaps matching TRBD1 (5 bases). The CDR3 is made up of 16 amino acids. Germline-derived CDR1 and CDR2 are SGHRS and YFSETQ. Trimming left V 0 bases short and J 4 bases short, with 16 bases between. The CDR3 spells CASSLELQGMGETQYF. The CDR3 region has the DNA TGCGCCAGCAGCTTGGAATTGCAGGGAATGGGAGAGACCCAGTACTTC.

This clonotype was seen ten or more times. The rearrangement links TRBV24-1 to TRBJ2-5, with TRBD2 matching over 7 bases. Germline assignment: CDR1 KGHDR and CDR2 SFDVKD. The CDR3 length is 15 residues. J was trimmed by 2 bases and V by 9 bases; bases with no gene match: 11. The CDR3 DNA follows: TGTGCCACCTCCAGCTCGACTAGCAGGCAAGAGACCCAGTACTTC. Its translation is CATSSSTSRQETQYF.

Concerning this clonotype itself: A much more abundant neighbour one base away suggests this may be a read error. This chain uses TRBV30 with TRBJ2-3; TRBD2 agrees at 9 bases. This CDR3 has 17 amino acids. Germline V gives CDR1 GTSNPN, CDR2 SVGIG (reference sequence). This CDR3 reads CARSNLPTSGLTDTQYF. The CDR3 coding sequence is TGTGCCCGGAGTAACCTGCCGACTAGCGGTCTGACAGATACGCAGTATTTT.

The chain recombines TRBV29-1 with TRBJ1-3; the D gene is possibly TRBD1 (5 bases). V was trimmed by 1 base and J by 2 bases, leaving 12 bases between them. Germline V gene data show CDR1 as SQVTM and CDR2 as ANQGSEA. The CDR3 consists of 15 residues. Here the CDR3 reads CSVEVVSGTGNTIYF. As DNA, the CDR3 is TGCAGCGTTGAAGTTGTGTCAGGGACTGGAAACACCATATATTTT.

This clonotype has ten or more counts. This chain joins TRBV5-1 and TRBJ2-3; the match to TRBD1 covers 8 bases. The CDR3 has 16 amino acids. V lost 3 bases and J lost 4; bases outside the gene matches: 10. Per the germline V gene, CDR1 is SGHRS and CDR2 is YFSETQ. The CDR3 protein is CASSSGGRGHADTQYF. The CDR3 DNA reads TGCGCCAGCAGCTCTGGGGGCAGGGGGCATGCAGATACGCAGTATTTT.

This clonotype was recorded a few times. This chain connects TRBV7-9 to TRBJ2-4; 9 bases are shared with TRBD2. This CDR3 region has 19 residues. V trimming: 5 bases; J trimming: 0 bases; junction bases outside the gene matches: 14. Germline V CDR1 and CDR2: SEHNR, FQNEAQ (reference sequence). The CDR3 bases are TGTGCCAGCAGCCCTCTGACTAGCGGTAAAATCCTAGCCAAAAACATTCAGTACTTC. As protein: CASSPLTSGKILAKNIQYF.

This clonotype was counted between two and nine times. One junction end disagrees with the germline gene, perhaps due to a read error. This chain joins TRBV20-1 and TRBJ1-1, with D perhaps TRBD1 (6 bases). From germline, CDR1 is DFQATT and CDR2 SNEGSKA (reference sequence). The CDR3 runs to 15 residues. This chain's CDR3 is CSARPPQGGDTDAFF. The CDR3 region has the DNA TGCAGTGCTAGACCCCCACAGGGAGGAGACACTGATGCTTTCTTT.

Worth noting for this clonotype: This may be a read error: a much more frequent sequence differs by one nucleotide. CDR3 nucleotide sequence: TGTGCCAGCGGCTTAGCGAGAATCCAAAATCAGCCCCAGCATTTT. Its protein is CASGLARIQNQPQHF. The chain uses TRBV7-8 and TRBJ1-5; no reliable D call. Germline assignment: CDR1 SGHVS and CDR2 FQNEAQ. This CDR3 contains 15 residues.

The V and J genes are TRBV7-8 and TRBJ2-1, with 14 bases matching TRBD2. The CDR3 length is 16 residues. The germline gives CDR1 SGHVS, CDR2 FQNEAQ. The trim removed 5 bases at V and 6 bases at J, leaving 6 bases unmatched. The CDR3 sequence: CASSPGGLAGANEQFF. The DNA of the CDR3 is TGTGCCAGCAGCCCCGGGGGACTAGCGGGGGCCAATGAGCAGTTCTTC.

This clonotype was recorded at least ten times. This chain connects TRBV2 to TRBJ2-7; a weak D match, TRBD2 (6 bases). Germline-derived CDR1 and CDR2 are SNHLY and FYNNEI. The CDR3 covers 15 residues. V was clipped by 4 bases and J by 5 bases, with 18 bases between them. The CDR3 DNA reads TGTGCCAGCAGTGGGAGAACGGGAGAGTTCGACGAGCAGTACTTC. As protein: CASSGRTGEFDEQYF.

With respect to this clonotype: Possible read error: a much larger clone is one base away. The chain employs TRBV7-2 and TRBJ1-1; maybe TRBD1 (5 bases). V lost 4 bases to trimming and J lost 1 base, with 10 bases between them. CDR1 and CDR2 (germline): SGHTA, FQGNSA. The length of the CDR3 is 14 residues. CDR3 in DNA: TGTGCCAGCAGCTCGGGACCGAAGAACACTGAAGCTTTCTTT. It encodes CASSSGPKNTEAFF.

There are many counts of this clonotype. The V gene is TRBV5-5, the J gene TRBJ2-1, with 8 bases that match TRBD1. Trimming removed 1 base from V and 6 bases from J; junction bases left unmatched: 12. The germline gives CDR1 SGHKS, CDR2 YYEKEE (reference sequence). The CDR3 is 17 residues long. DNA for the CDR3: TGTGCCAGCAGCTTGTTCAGGGGGCGTATTGTTGGCAATGAGCAGTTCTTC. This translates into CASSLFRGRIVGNEQFF.

The CDR3 DNA reads as TGCGCCAGCAGCTTCGGACAGGGTGGAAGAGGCTATGGCTACACCTTC. Translated: CASSFGQGGRGYGYTF. The chain has TRBV5-1 and TRBJ1-2; 8 bases fit TRBD1. There are 16 residues in the CDR3. V shed 2 bases, J shed 4 bases, and the junction held 10 bases outside the gene matches. Germline CDR1 is SGHRS and CDR2 is YFSETQ.

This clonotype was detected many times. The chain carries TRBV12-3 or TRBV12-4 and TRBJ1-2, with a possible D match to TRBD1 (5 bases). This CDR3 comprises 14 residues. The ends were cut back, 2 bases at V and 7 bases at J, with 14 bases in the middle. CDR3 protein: CASSLSSRGSGYTF. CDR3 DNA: TGTGCCAGCAGTTTATCCTCTAGGGGAAGTGGCTACACCTTC.

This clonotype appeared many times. The CDR3 loop reads CASSQGIGYEQYF. In DNA form, the CDR3 reads TGTGCCAGCAGCCAAGGGATAGGTTACGAGCAGTACTTC. J is TRBJ2-7 and V is TRBV3-1; D is undetermined. Germline V gives CDR1 LGHDT, CDR2 YNNKEL (reference sequence). This CDR3 spans 13 amino acids. V was shortened by 1 base and J by 4 bases, with 8 bases between the two germline ends.